Listed here are 7 T cell receptor beta chains from one sample, sequenced in a study of regulatory T cells in long-lasting Graves disease. CDR3-region Arm-PCR and iRepertoire HTBI primers produced the TCR beta libraries. TCRdb analysed the multiplex PCR reads with MiXCR anew, one entry per CDR3 protein. The repertoire has about 620,000 distinct CDR3 sequences, about 16% of them found once; the top ten carry 18%. Time point denoted: newly diagnosed GD, antithyroid drugs for less than 3 months. PBMCs provided the RNA from which the TCR library was made. These data were also reused for a study on T cells in Graves' hyperthyroidism and ophthalmopathy.

The sequenced sample was peripheral blood mononuclear cells (PBMCs), obtained at new diagnosis, from a patient treated with antithyroid drugs. These receptors were obtained from a woman in her twenties or thirties with Graves disease.

This clonotype was seen only a few times. This chain joins TRBV28 and TRBJ1-5, with unresolved D. This CDR3 spans 14 amino acids. V shed 5 bases and J shed 0 bases, with 8 bases lying between them. The germline CDR1 and CDR2 sequences are MDHEN and SYDVKM. DNA for the CDR3: TGTGCCAGCAGTGCGACGGATAGCAATCAGCCCCAGCATTTT. It encodes CASSATDSNQPQHF.

Ten or more counts support this clonotype. V usage is TRBV12-3 or TRBV12-4 and J usage is TRBJ2-3; 7 bases are a match to TRBD1. This CDR3 has 15 amino acids. V dropped 4 bases and J dropped 3; count of bases not matched to a gene: 7. Here the CDR3 DNA reads TGTGCCAGCAGTTCGACGACAGGGCGTACAGATACGCAGTATTTT. Its protein is CASSSTTGRTDTQYF.

As regards this clonotype: This may arise from a read error, as a much more abundant clone is one base away. The rearrangement links TRBV29-1 to TRBJ1-2; TRBD1 is a possible D gene (6 bases). There are 14 residues in the CDR3. The germline V gene has CDR1 SQVTM and CDR2 ANQGSEA. Trimming shortened V by 3 bases and J by 10 bases, and 21 bases separated the two germline ends. The CDR3 DNA reads as TGCAGCGTTGAGAGGGGGAGACAGGTGGATGACTACACCTTC. Translating it yields CSVERGRQVDDYTF.

This clonotype has more than one count but fewer than ten. The CDR3 nucleotides read TGTGCCAGCACCGACCTCGACAGGGGACGTGTGGGTGAGCAGTTCTTC. It encodes CASTDLDRGRVGEQFF. The chain uses TRBV6-2 or TRBV6-3 and TRBJ2-1; 8 bases match TRBD1. The ends lost 7 bases at V and 9 bases at J; junction bases unmatched: 17. The CDR3 totals 16 residues. Germline CDR1 MNHEY, CDR2 SVGEGT.

This clonotype was picked up many times. The chain recombines TRBV30 with TRBJ2-7; 7 bases are a match to TRBD1. V was clipped by 0 bases and J by 4 bases; unmatched bases: 3. The CDR3 covers 13 residues. Looked up from germline, CDR1 is GTSNPN and CDR2 is SVGIG (reference sequence). The CDR3 coding sequence is TGTGCCTGGAGTGTAGCAGGGGGATACGAGCAGTACTTC. Protein sequence: CAWSVAGGYEQYF.

This clonotype was detected ten times or more. The J gene is TRBJ1-1, the V gene TRBV15; the D is unclear. Germline CDR1 LNHNV, CDR2 YYDKDF (reference sequence). The CDR3 has 11 amino acids. V gave up 8 bases and J gave up 5 bases, with 9 bases separating them. Here the CDR3 reads CATEGRTEAFF. In DNA form, the CDR3 reads TGTGCCACCGAAGGGAGGACTGAAGCTTTCTTT.

This clonotype was recorded many times. The J gene is TRBJ1-2, the V gene TRBV27; D unresolved. Germline lookup yields CDR1 MNHEY and CDR2 SMNVEV (reference sequence). The CDR3 has 15 amino acids. The V end was cut by 2 bases, the J end by 2 bases, with 12 bases between. The CDR3 reads CASSLNHQINYGYTF. Here the CDR3 DNA reads TGTGCCAGCAGTTTAAACCACCAGATAAACTATGGCTACACCTTC.